This entry features one T cell receptor beta chain sequence. The data stem from a study of T cell responses to AZD1222 COVID-19 vaccine. The table came from immunoSEQ multiplex PCR; TCRdb's copy has only in-frame clones and leaves some out. The table includes roughly 120,000 clones, approximately 90% detected once. Germline V gene sequence: CDR1 ENHRY, CDR2 SYGVKD. The length of the CDR3 is 12 residues. The trim removed 11 bases at V and 7 bases at J, leaving 7 bases unmatched. This specimen was peripheral blood, taken 28 days after the second AZD1222 dose. The chain couples TRBV10-3 to TRBJ1-4; 7 bases match TRBD1. The source is an adult who received the AZD1222 COVID-19 vaccine. Here the CDR3 reads CAVRGQREKLFF. DNA of the CDR3: TGTGCCGTAAGGGGGCAGCGTGAAAAACTGTTTTTT.